Listed below are T cell receptor beta chains from one sample, sequenced in a study of T cells in pancreatic ductal adenocarcinoma. Profiling relied on immunoSEQ multiplex PCR, and the TCRdb table lists in-frame clones only, not all of them. The data show 30,000 or so clones, more than 80% seen once. Sequencing input: PBMCs. These receptors all stem from a human donor with pancreatic ductal adenocarcinoma. CDR3s include the opening cysteine and the closing phenylalanine or tryptophan. Fields, in order: CDR3 length, V gene, D gene, J gene, clone size, CDR3 protein, CDR3 DNA. D genes are given only for firm matches. Some rows have no size entry. The others give once, few or many, or a class for an expanded clone.

len: 18; v_gene: TRBV28; d_gene: -; j_gene: TRBJ1-5; abundance: -; CDR3aa: CASSEGGGESLSNQPQHF; CDR3nt: TGTGCCAGCAGTGAGGGGGGGGGCGAAAGCCTTAGCAATCAGCCCCAGCATTTT
len: 18; v_gene: TRBV7-9; d_gene: -; j_gene: TRBJ1-5; abundance: -; CDR3aa: CASSLGGGHLVGNQPQHF; CDR3nt: TGTGCCAGCAGCTTAGGGGGGGGACACCTTGTAGGCAATCAGCCCCAGCATTTT
len: 15; v_gene: TRBV30; d_gene: -; j_gene: TRBJ1-2; abundance: -; CDR3aa: CAWSFGTGASTYYAF; CDR3nt: -
len: 16; v_gene: TRBV7-2; d_gene: TRBD1; j_gene: TRBJ2-4; abundance: once; CDR3aa: CASSQRQGARGIIQYF; CDR3nt: TGTGCCAGCAGCCAGCGACAGGGGGCGCGAGGAATCATTCAGTACTTC
len: 13; v_gene: TRBV5-1; d_gene: TRBD2; j_gene: TRBJ2-1; abundance: once; CDR3aa: CASSPSGRNEQFF; CDR3nt: TGCGCCAGCAGCCCCAGCGGGAGAAATGAGCAGTTCTTC
len: 14; v_gene: TRBV6-5; d_gene: -; j_gene: TRBJ1-3; abundance: -; CDR3aa: CASSYLSPGNTIYF; CDR3nt: TGTGCCAGCAGTTACTTGTCCCCTGGAAACACCATATATTTT
len: 11; v_gene: TRBV30; d_gene: -; j_gene: TRBJ2-5; abundance: -; CDR3aa: CAWSVSETQYF; CDR3nt: TGTGCCTGGAGTGTATCCGAGACCCAGTACTTC
len: 14; v_gene: TRBV27; d_gene: TRBD1; j_gene: TRBJ1-1; abundance: -; CDR3aa: CASRKGQGWTEAFF; CDR3nt: TGTGCCAGCAGAAAGGGACAGGGGTGGACTGAAGCTTTCTTT
len: 14; v_gene: TRBV5-5; d_gene: -; j_gene: TRBJ2-7; abundance: -; CDR3aa: CASSSGPWLGEQYF; CDR3nt: TGTGCCAGCAGCTCCGGGCCCTGGCTAGGGGAGCAGTACTTC
len: 15; v_gene: TRBV30; d_gene: -; j_gene: TRBJ2-1; abundance: -; CDR3aa: CAWSWFIADYNEQFF; CDR3nt: TGTGCCTGGAGTTGGTTTATAGCCGACTACAATGAGCAGTTCTTC
len: 15; v_gene: TRBV19; d_gene: -; j_gene: TRBJ2-1; abundance: -; CDR3aa: CASSPSPTAYNEQFF; CDR3nt: TGTGCCAGTAGTCCTAGCCCGACCGCCTACAATGAGCAGTTCTTC
len: 17; v_gene: TRBV27; d_gene: TRBD1; j_gene: TRBJ1-1; abundance: -; CDR3aa: CASSLSGQGGMNTEAFF; CDR3nt: TGTGCCAGCAGTTTATCTGGTCAGGGGGGCATGAACACTGAAGCTTTCTTT
len: 13; v_gene: TRBV2; d_gene: -; j_gene: TRBJ2-3; abundance: -; CDR3aa: CASSGGMGDTQYF; CDR3nt: TGTGCCAGCAGTGGGGGAATGGGGGATACGCAGTATTTT
len: 14; v_gene: TRBV27; d_gene: -; j_gene: TRBJ2-7; abundance: -; CDR3aa: CASSLSRHTYEQYF; CDR3nt: TGTGCCAGCAGTTTGTCCCGACATACCTACGAGCAGTACTTC
len: 13; v_gene: TRBV11-2; d_gene: -; j_gene: TRBJ1-1; abundance: -; CDR3aa: CASSLGQSTEAFF; CDR3nt: TGTGCCAGCAGCTTAGGACAGAGCACTGAAGCTTTCTTT
len: 15; v_gene: TRBV7-2; d_gene: TRBD1; j_gene: TRBJ2-1; abundance: -; CDR3aa: CASSLMTGGIDEQFF; CDR3nt: TGTGCCAGCAGCTTAATGACAGGGGGCATCGATGAGCAGTTCTTC
len: 16; v_gene: TRBV7-3; d_gene: TRBD2; j_gene: TRBJ2-5; abundance: -; CDR3aa: CASSLGLAGVRETQYF; CDR3nt: TGTGCCAGCAGCTTGGGACTAGCGGGAGTCCGAGAGACCCAGTACTTC
len: 15; v_gene: TRBV9; d_gene: TRBD1; j_gene: TRBJ1-1; abundance: -; CDR3aa: CASSVGVTGVAEAFF; CDR3nt: TGTGCCAGCAGCGTAGGAGTCACAGGGGTGGCTGAAGCTTTCTTT
len: 14; v_gene: TRBV5-1; d_gene: -; j_gene: TRBJ2-7; abundance: -; CDR3aa: CASASGTGPYEQYF; CDR3nt: TGCGCCAGTGCCAGCGGGACAGGACCCTACGAGCAGTACTTC
len: 15; v_gene: TRBV14; d_gene: -; j_gene: TRBJ1-1; abundance: -; CDR3aa: CASSVSGTMNTEAFF; CDR3nt: TGTGCCAGCAGCGTTTCGGGGACCATGAACACTGAAGCTTTCTTT
len: 19; v_gene: TRBV5-6; d_gene: -; j_gene: TRBJ1-6; abundance: -; CDR3aa: CASSLSGISSLGRTSPLHF; CDR3nt: TGTGCCAGCAGCTTAAGCGGGATCTCGTCCCTCGGTCGTACTTCACCCCTCCACTTT
len: 13; v_gene: TRBV11-3; d_gene: -; j_gene: TRBJ2-2; abundance: few; CDR3aa: CASSRSVTGELFF; CDR3nt: TGTGCCAGCAGCAGATCAGTCACCGGGGAGCTGTTTTTT
len: 17; v_gene: TRBV7-6; d_gene: -; j_gene: TRBJ1-3; abundance: -; CDR3aa: CASSLGGARRSGNTIYF; CDR3nt: TGTGCCAGCAGCTTGGGGGGGGCGAGACGCTCTGGAAACACCATATATTTT
len: 19; v_gene: TRBV5-1; d_gene: TRBD2; j_gene: TRBJ2-4; abundance: -; CDR3aa: CASSLDLPGLAGAKNIQYF; CDR3nt: TGCGCCAGCAGCTTGGATCTACCGGGACTAGCGGGAGCCAAAAACATTCAGTACTTC
len: 15; v_gene: TRBV18; d_gene: TRBD1; j_gene: TRBJ1-1; abundance: -; CDR3aa: CASSPLGTGETEAFF; CDR3nt: TGTGCCAGCTCACCACTCGGGACAGGGGAGACTGAAGCTTTCTTT
len: 14; v_gene: TRBV29-1; d_gene: -; j_gene: TRBJ2-5; abundance: once; CDR3aa: CSVESEGGRETQYF; CDR3nt: TGCAGCGTTGAATCCGAGGGGGGGCGAGAGACCCAGTACTTC
len: 13; v_gene: TRBV6-5; d_gene: -; j_gene: TRBJ2-3; abundance: -; CDR3aa: CASRSDQGDTQYF; CDR3nt: TGTGCCAGCAGGTCCGACCAGGGGGATACGCAGTATTTT
len: 15; v_gene: TRBV5-7; d_gene: TRBD1; j_gene: TRBJ2-7; abundance: -; CDR3aa: CASSLFNYRGYEQYF; CDR3nt: TGTGCCAGCAGCTTGTTTAATTACAGGGGCTACGAGCAGTACTTC
len: 15; v_gene: TRBV7-7; d_gene: TRBD2; j_gene: TRBJ2-1; abundance: -; CDR3aa: CASSLSSGNYNEQFF; CDR3nt: TGTGCTAGCAGCTTATCTAGCGGGAACTACAATGAGCAGTTCTTC
len: 17; v_gene: TRBV7-2; d_gene: -; j_gene: TRBJ2-2; abundance: -; CDR3aa: CASSLGLTNGYTGELFF; CDR3nt: TGTGCCAGCAGCTTAGGGCTAACCAATGGCTACACCGGGGAGCTGTTTTTT
len: 15; v_gene: TRBV7-2; d_gene: -; j_gene: TRBJ2-5; abundance: -; CDR3aa: CASNQGGGLSETQYF; CDR3nt: TGTGCCAGCAACCAAGGGGGGGGGCTCTCGGAGACCCAGTACTTC
len: 13; v_gene: TRBV6-5; d_gene: -; j_gene: TRBJ1-1; abundance: -; CDR3aa: CASTSPRGTEAFF; CDR3nt: TGTGCCAGTACGTCTCCGCGGGGCACTGAAGCTTTCTTT
len: 20; v_gene: TRBV4-1; d_gene: TRBD2; j_gene: TRBJ2-7; abundance: -; CDR3aa: CASSQEPLTGLAGGTYEQYF; CDR3nt: TGCGCCAGCAGCCAAGAACCCCTGACGGGACTAGCGGGAGGGACCTACGAGCAGTACTTC
len: 16; v_gene: TRBV15; d_gene: TRBD2; j_gene: TRBJ2-7; abundance: -; CDR3aa: CATSRGRVPGLDEQYF; CDR3nt: TGTGCCACCAGCAGAGGTAGGGTCCCGGGACTAGACGAGCAGTACTTC
len: 15; v_gene: TRBV5-4; d_gene: TRBD1; j_gene: TRBJ1-2; abundance: -; CDR3aa: CASSPDGRGIHGYTF; CDR3nt: TGTGCCAGCAGCCCGGACGGCAGGGGGATACATGGCTACACCTTC